This T cell receptor beta chain comes out of a study of T cell responses to AZD1222 COVID-19 vaccine. Study-level results: As reported, nearly half of all spike-specific TCRs target variant regions that are unmutated. Most donors were white British, females outnumbered males, and clonal diversity was possibly underestimated.

Here immunoSEQ multiplex PCR was the method, and the copy in TCRdb shows in-frame clones only, minus some. The sample yields 75,000 to 100,000 clones, more than 75% seen once. The CDR3 consists of 17 residues. In germline, CDR1 is LGHDT, CDR2 YNNKEL (reference sequence). V lost 0 bases to trimming and J lost 5 bases; unmatched junction nucleotides: 12. Note on this clone: Its target is unknown.

The specimen comprised peripheral blood, sampled on day 0 of AZD1222 vaccination. The sequence came from an adult in good health. This rearrangement joins TRBV3-1 (or the pseudogene TRBV3-2) to TRBJ2-5; 7 bases fit TRBD2. CDR3 in amino acids: CASSQDTWAGVGETQYF. DNA for the CDR3: TGTGCCAGCAGCCAAGATACCTGGGCGGGAGTAGGTGAGACCCAGTACTTC.